This is a list of T cell receptor beta chains from one sample in a study of metastatic and nonmetastatic thyroid tumors. TCRdb re-called clones from the PCR reads using MiXCR. The sample holds 15,000 to 20,000 clones, 10% to 15% seen once. The sample comprised blood. These TCRs come from a female donor with papillary thyroid cancer or a benign thyroid nodule (not recorded which). Some clones in this sample may be carry-over from other donors' samples. The CDR3 runs from the conserved cysteine through the conserved F or W. D genes are given only for firm matches. Only part of the rows carry a size: once, few, many, or a class if the clone is expanded.

v_call	j_call	d_call	clone_size	cdr3_aa	cdr3_nt
TRBV5-2	TRBJ2-1	-	many	CATDSGLVAHSSYNEQFF	TGTGCCACCGACAGTGGACTAGTGGCACACAGCTCCTACAATGAGCAGTTCTTC
TRBV5-1	TRBJ2-7	-	-	CASSTGRGVYEQYF	TGCGCCAGCAGCACCGGACGGGGTGTCTACGAGCAGTACTTC
TRBV5-4	TRBJ2-3	TRBD1	many	CASSLRQGVTDTQYF	TGTGCCAGCAGCTTGAGACAGGGCGTGACAGATACGCAGTATTTT
TRBV19	TRBJ1-1	-	-	CASSTPLLPADTEAFF	TGTGCCAGTAGTACCCCCCTGCTGCCTGCGGACACTGAAGCTTTCTTT
TRBV5-1	TRBJ2-5	-	many	CASSLAQGETQYF	TGCGCCAGCAGCTTGGCACAGGGAGAGACCCAGTACTTC
TRBV5-1	TRBJ1-4	-	many	CASTGEKAMINEKLFF	TGCGCCAGCACCGGGGAGAAAGCCATGATAAATGAAAAACTGTTTTTT
TRBV30	TRBJ2-1	-	many	CAWSRGFSYNEQFF	TGTGCCTGGAGTAGGGGGTTCTCCTACAATGAGCAGTTCTTC
TRBV24-1	TRBJ2-5	-	many	CATSENRETQYF	TGTGCCACCAGTGAAAATAGGGAGACCCAGTACTTC
TRBV6-5	TRBJ2-1	-	medium-sized	CASSYGVGEQFF	TGTGCCAGCAGTTACGGTGTTGGTGAGCAGTTCTTC
TRBV20-1	TRBJ1-6	TRBD1	many	CSARDRWQGQGESPLHF	TGCAGTGCTAGAGATCGGTGGCAAGGACAGGGTGAATCACCCCTCCACTTT
TRBV25-1	TRBJ1-1	-	-	CASSESVIGSTEAFF	TGTGCCAGCAGTGAATCTGTGATTGGGAGCACTGAAGCTTTCTTT
TRBV14	TRBJ2-7	-	many	CASSHRAPYEQYF	TGTGCCAGCAGCCACAGGGCCCCCTACGAGCAGTACTTC
TRBV27	TRBJ2-2	TRBD1	many	CASSSTGVAVGELFF	TGTGCCAGCAGTTCTACAGGGGTCGCCGTGGGGGAGCTGTTTTTT
TRBV5-5	TRBJ2-5	-	few	CASSFSVQDTQYF	TGTGCCAGCAGCTTCTCGGTACAAGATACCCAGTACTTC
TRBV18	TRBJ2-3	-	many	CASSLDGGADTQYF	TGTGCCAGCTCACTCGACGGGGGTGCAGATACGCAGTATTTT
TRBV7-6	TRBJ2-1	-	once	CASSADLTGYNEQFF	TGTGCCAGCAGCGCCGACCTTACAGGATACAATGAGCAGTTCTTC
TRBV11-2	TRBJ1-2	-	-	CASSPGDAGPGDYGYTF	TGTGCCAGCAGCCCCGGGGACGCGGGGCCTGGAGACTATGGCTACACCTTC
TRBV6-5	TRBJ2-5	-	many	CASSYGAGKGETQYF	TGTGCCAGCAGTTACGGTGCGGGTAAGGGAGAGACCCAGTACTTC
TRBV18	TRBJ2-5	-	-	CTSSPQVVETQYF	TGTACCAGCTCACCACAAGTGGTAGAGACCCAGTACTTC
TRBV9	TRBJ2-7	-	many	CASSVGWGREQYF	TGTGCCAGCAGCGTAGGTTGGGGGCGAGAGCAGTACTTC
TRBV28	TRBJ2-7	-	few	CASSIVVGGPLFRQYF	TGTGCCAGCAGTATCGTAGTGGGAGGCCCTTTATTTAGGCAGTACTTC
TRBV27	TRBJ1-3	TRBD1	medium-sized	CASSGTGGNTIYF	TGTGCCAGCAGTGGGACAGGGGGAAACACCATATATTTT
TRBV6-2/TRBV6-3	TRBJ2-5	-	medium-sized	CASSPVEETQYF	TGTGCCAGCAGTCCGGTGGAAGAGACCCAGTACTTC
TRBV28	TRBJ1-1	-	-	CAGQTGNTEAFF	TGTGCCGGACAGACAGGGAACACTGAAGCTTTCTTT
TRBV9	TRBJ2-3	TRBD1	once	CASSDPEGAADTQYF	TGTGCCAGCAGCGATCCCGAGGGGGCGGCAGATACGCAGTATTTT
TRBV6-1	TRBJ1-2	TRBD1	medium-sized	CASRPGTGNGYTF	TGTGCCAGCAGACCCGGGACAGGGAACGGCTACACCTTC
TRBV6-1	TRBJ1-4	-	many	CASSEAENEKLFF	TGTGCCAGCAGTGAAGCGGAAAATGAAAAACTGTTTTTT
TRBV6-1	TRBJ2-4	-	once	CAIMGGVAIQNIQYF	TGTGCCATAATGGGGGGCGTCGCGATTCAAAACATTCAGTACTTC
TRBV5-1	TRBJ1-1	TRBD1	many	CASSPRTGSYTEAFF	TGCGCCAGCAGCCCCAGGACAGGGTCATACACTGAAGCTTTCTTT
TRBV7-9	TRBJ1-1	-	many	CASRLEGNTEAFF	TGTGCCAGCAGATTGGAGGGGAACACTGAAGCTTTCTTT
TRBV20-1	TRBJ2-3	TRBD2	once	CSASGLAGVTQYF	TGCAGTGCTAGCGGACTAGCGGGAGTCACGCAGTATTTT
TRBV12-3/TRBV12-4	TRBJ2-1	-	few	CASSLGLNNEQFF	TGTGCCAGCAGTTTAGGCCTAAACAATGAGCAGTTCTTC
TRBV11-2	TRBJ2-1	-	many	CASSSIQGYNEQFF	TGTGCCAGCAGCTCCATACAGGGATACAATGAGCAGTTCTTC
TRBV19	TRBJ2-7	TRBD2	many	CASSIAPGLAVEQYF	TGTGCCAGTAGTATAGCCCCCGGACTAGCGGTCGAGCAGTACTTC